The 9 T cell receptor beta chains in this list originate from one sample, sequenced in a study of OX40 agonist ivuxolimab in advanced cancers. TCRdb's table, derived via immunoSEQ multiplex PCR, lists solely in-frame clones and lacks some. The table includes about 50,000 clones, 80% to 90% detected once. The source was CD4+ or CD8+ T cells sorted from blood, collected in a trial of the OX40 agonist ivuxolimab. These receptors originate from an adult with an advanced solid tumor such as melanoma, head and neck, liver or kidney cancer.

This chain joins TRBV30 and TRBJ2-7, with 7 bases lining up with TRBD2. CDR1 and CDR2 from the germline V gene are GTSNPN and SVGIG (reference sequence). J was trimmed by 3 bases and V by 4 bases; bases with no gene match: 3. This CDR3 contains 12 residues. The CDR3 DNA is TGTGCCTGGACCGGGGGGAGCTACGAGCAGTACTTC. This gives the protein CAWTGGSYEQYF.

The chain links TRBV7-6 to TRBJ2-7, with unresolved D. Germline CDR1 is SGHVS and CDR2 is FNYEAQ. V lost 1 base to trimming and J lost 0 bases, with 7 bases between them. The CDR3 is 14 amino acids. DNA for the CDR3: TGTGCCAGCAGCTTAGAGGCAGGCTCCTACGAGCAGTACTTC. It encodes CASSLEAGSYEQYF.

The chain has TRBV29-1 and TRBJ2-7; 8 bases are a match to TRBD1. The CDR3 runs 13 residues. Germline-derived CDR1 and CDR2 are SQVTM and ANQGSEA. The trim removed 7 bases at V and 3 bases at J, leaving 8 bases unmatched. CDR3 amino acids: CSAVTGESYEQYF. The CDR3 DNA sequence: TGCAGCGCCGTGACAGGGGAGAGCTACGAGCAGTACTTC.

The V gene is TRBV4-1, the J gene TRBJ2-7, with no clear D. Germline V gives CDR1 MGHRA, CDR2 YSYEKL. The ends were cut back, 4 bases at V and 2 bases at J, with 12 bases in the middle. This CDR3 has 14 residues. For the CDR3, the DNA is TGCGCCAGCAGCCCGGGTCTTGCTCCCTACGAGCAGTACTTC. Its protein is CASSPGLAPYEQYF.

The chain carries TRBV7-9 and TRBJ2-7, with D uncertain. With 2 bases removed from V and 2 bases from J, the gap between germline ends came to 16 bases. The V gene's germline CDR1 is SEHNR and CDR2 FQNEAQ (reference sequence). CDR3 length: 16 residues. CDR3 in DNA: TGTGCCAGCAGCTTAAACCCTAATAGCCGTACCTACGAGCAGTACTTC. The encoded protein is CASSLNPNSRTYEQYF.

The CDR3 bases are TGTGCCAGTAGTATAGCGGGATTCTCCTACGAGCAGTACTTC. Its protein product is CASSIAGFSYEQYF. This chain uses TRBV19 with TRBJ2-7; D is perhaps TRBD2 (5 bases). From germline, CDR1 is LNHDA and CDR2 SQIVND (reference sequence). The V end lost 1 base, the J end lost 0 bases, and 7 bases lay between the germline ends. CDR3 length: 14 amino acids.

The chain is built from TRBV7-8 and TRBJ1-1; TRBD1 might be the D (6 bases). With 7 bases removed from V and 0 bases from J, the gap between germline ends came to 18 bases. This CDR3 contains 16 residues. From germline, CDR1 is SGHVS and CDR2 FQNEAQ. DNA of the CDR3: TGTGCCAGCACCAGAAAGGCAGGGGATTTGAACACTGAAGCTTTCTTT. Residues: CASTRKAGDLNTEAFF.

The chain uses TRBV7-8 and TRBJ1-1, with TRBD1 matching over 9 bases. The CDR3 has 15 amino acids. V shed 1 base and J 6 bases; nucleotides not matched to a gene: 6. Germline lookup yields CDR1 SGHVS and CDR2 FQNEAQ. Here the CDR3 reads CASSLEGQGNPEAFF. CDR3 nucleotide sequence: TGTGCCAGCAGCTTAGAGGGACAGGGTAACCCTGAAGCTTTCTTT.

The chain links TRBV27 to TRBJ2-2, with 8 nucleotides matching TRBD2. Trimming removed 0 bases from V and 8 bases from J; junction bases left unmatched: 5. CDR1 and CDR2 (germline): MNHEY, SMNVEV (reference sequence). CDR3 length equals 15 residues. The CDR3 loop is CASSLSSSGLGELFF. In nucleotides, the CDR3 is TGTGCCAGCAGTTTATCGTCTAGCGGGCTTGGGGAGCTGTTTTTT.